These T cell receptor beta chains were read from a single sample in a study of T cell responses to AZD1222 COVID-19 vaccine. Here immunoSEQ multiplex PCR was the method, and the copy in TCRdb shows in-frame clones only, minus some. The table has about 92,000 clones, more than 75% seen once. The specimen was peripheral blood, collected on day 0 of AZD1222 vaccination. All receptors derive from an adult in good health. Both conserved end residues are part of each CDR3. The D gene is left open where the match is weak. Not all rows give a size; the values are once, few, many and, for expanded clones, a class.

V gene: TRBV7-2
D gene: .
J gene: TRBJ1-1
CDR3 length: 14
clone size: few
CDR3 protein: CASSLGWGRTEAFF
CDR3 DNA: TGTGCCAGCAGCTTAGGTTGGGGCCGCACTGAAGCTTTCTTT

V gene: TRBV7-2
D gene: .
J gene: TRBJ1-2
CDR3 length: 15
clone size: .
CDR3 protein: CASSSGHWGNYGYTF
CDR3 DNA: TGTGCCAGCAGCTCAGGACATTGGGGTAACTATGGCTACACCTTC

V gene: TRBV7-8
D gene: .
J gene: TRBJ1-5
CDR3 length: 13
clone size: .
CDR3 protein: CASSRRGDQPQHF
CDR3 DNA: TGTGCCAGCAGCCGCCGGGGGGATCAGCCCCAGCATTTT

V gene: TRBV5-1
D gene: .
J gene: TRBJ2-5
CDR3 length: 13
clone size: .
CDR3 protein: CASSFSAGETQYF
CDR3 DNA: TGCGCCAGCAGCTTTAGCGCGGGAGAGACCCAGTACTTC

V gene: TRBV29-1
D gene: .
J gene: TRBJ1-2
CDR3 length: 12
clone size: .
CDR3 protein: CSVGSQGAGYTF
CDR3 DNA: TGCAGCGTTGGTTCCCAGGGCGCTGGCTACACCTTC

V gene: TRBV7-8
D gene: TRBD1
J gene: TRBJ1-1
CDR3 length: 15
clone size: .
CDR3 protein: CASSLGRGQVTEAFF
CDR3 DNA: TGTGCCAGCAGCTTAGGCAGGGGGCAAGTCACTGAAGCTTTCTTT

V gene: TRBV28
D gene: .
J gene: TRBJ2-3
CDR3 length: 14
clone size: .
CDR3 protein: CASRPAGYTDTQYF
CDR3 DNA: TGTGCCAGCAGGCCGGCAGGTTACACAGATACGCAGTATTTT

V gene: TRBV6-5
D gene: .
J gene: TRBJ2-1
CDR3 length: 14
clone size: once
CDR3 protein: CASTRSYRGGEQFF
CDR3 DNA: TGTGCCAGCACCCGAAGTTACAGGGGAGGTGAGCAGTTCTTC

V gene: TRBV5-1
D gene: TRBD1
J gene: TRBJ2-7
CDR3 length: 14
clone size: .
CDR3 protein: CASSFLGQGSAEYF
CDR3 DNA: TGCGCCAGCAGCTTCCTCGGACAGGGCTCCGCGGAGTACTTC

V gene: TRBV28
D gene: .
J gene: TRBJ1-4
CDR3 length: 13
clone size: .
CDR3 protein: CASSLGGTKKLFF
CDR3 DNA: TGTGCCAGCAGTTTAGGTGGGACGAAAAAACTGTTTTTT

V gene: TRBV29-1
D gene: .
J gene: TRBJ2-3
CDR3 length: 12
clone size: .
CDR3 protein: CSVVKEEDTQYF
CDR3 DNA: TGCAGCGTTGTGAAAGAAGAAGATACGCAGTATTTT

V gene: TRBV19
D gene: .
J gene: TRBJ1-5
CDR3 length: 15
clone size: .
CDR3 protein: CASTLAQVLDQPQHF
CDR3 DNA: TGTGCCAGTACCTTAGCTCAGGTGCTGGATCAGCCCCAGCATTTT

V gene: TRBV11-1
D gene: TRBD1
J gene: TRBJ2-5
CDR3 length: 14
clone size: .
CDR3 protein: CASSLQGARETQYF
CDR3 DNA: TGTGCCAGCAGCCTCCAGGGGGCACGGGAGACCCAGTACTTC

V gene: TRBV28
D gene: .
J gene: TRBJ1-2
CDR3 length: 13
clone size: .
CDR3 protein: CASSLGPGYGYTF
CDR3 DNA: TGTGCCAGCAGTCTAGGCCCAGGGTATGGCTACACCTTC

V gene: TRBV6-5
D gene: .
J gene: TRBJ1-4
CDR3 length: 15
clone size: .
CDR3 protein: CASSYSNGGREKLFF
CDR3 DNA: TGTGCCAGCAGTTACTCGAACGGGGGACGTGAAAAACTGTTTTTT

V gene: TRBV6-4
D gene: TRBD1
J gene: TRBJ1-6
CDR3 length: 17
clone size: .
CDR3 protein: CASSATGGISYNSPLHF
CDR3 DNA: TGTGCCAGCAGTGCTACAGGGGGCATCTCCTATAATTCACCCCTCCACTTT

V gene: TRBV5-1
D gene: .
J gene: TRBJ1-4
CDR3 length: 16
clone size: .
CDR3 protein: CASSLAGAGVNEKLFF
CDR3 DNA: TGCGCCAGCAGCTTGGCCGGAGCAGGGGTTAATGAAAAACTGTTTTTT

V gene: TRBV19
D gene: .
J gene: TRBJ1-1
CDR3 length: 13
clone size: .
CDR3 protein: CASSVKRNTEAFF
CDR3 DNA: TGTGCCAGTAGTGTTAAGCGGAACACTGAAGCTTTCTTT

V gene: TRBV7-9
D gene: .
J gene: TRBJ1-5
CDR3 length: 12
clone size: .
CDR3 protein: CASSAGDQPQHF
CDR3 DNA: TGTGCCAGCAGCGCAGGGGATCAGCCCCAGCATTTT

V gene: TRBV24-1
D gene: .
J gene: TRBJ2-7
CDR3 length: 16
clone size: .
CDR3 protein: CATSDSGEAGFYEQYF
CDR3 DNA: TGTGCCACCAGTGATTCTGGGGAGGCAGGTTTCTACGAGCAGTACTTC

V gene: TRBV7-8
D gene: .
J gene: TRBJ1-5
CDR3 length: 15
clone size: .
CDR3 protein: CASSLPGSSNQSQHF
CDR3 DNA: TGTGCCAGCAGCTTACCCGGAAGCAGCAATCAGTCCCAGCATTTT

V gene: TRBV5-4
D gene: TRBD1
J gene: TRBJ1-5
CDR3 length: 17
clone size: .
CDR3 protein: CASSFGQGGPHNQPQHF
CDR3 DNA: TGTGCCAGCAGCTTCGGACAGGGTGGACCCCACAATCAGCCCCAGCATTTT

V gene: TRBV30
D gene: .
J gene: TRBJ1-1
CDR3 length: 12
clone size: .
CDR3 protein: CAWSTAGTEAFF
CDR3 DNA: TGTGCCTGGAGTACCGCAGGCACTGAAGCTTTCTTT

V gene: TRBV6-4
D gene: TRBD1
J gene: TRBJ1-6
CDR3 length: 18
clone size: .
CDR3 protein: CASSHDRGPSSYNSPLHF
CDR3 DNA: TGTGCCAGCAGTCACGACAGGGGGCCTAGCTCCTATAATTCACCCCTCCACTTT

V gene: TRBV3-1/TRBV3-2
D gene: .
J gene: TRBJ1-2
CDR3 length: 14
clone size: .
CDR3 protein: CASSPQGANYGYTF
CDR3 DNA: TGTGCCAGCAGCCCACAGGGAGCTAACTATGGCTACACCTTC

V gene: TRBV7-2
D gene: .
J gene: TRBJ2-3
CDR3 length: 15
clone size: .
CDR3 protein: CASSLRGARTDTQYF
CDR3 DNA: TGTGCCAGCAGCTTACGCGGGGCTCGCACAGATACGCAGTATTTT

V gene: TRBV6-5
D gene: TRBD1
J gene: TRBJ1-4
CDR3 length: 15
clone size: .
CDR3 protein: CASSLRGQGDEKLFF
CDR3 DNA: TGTGCCAGCAGCCTTAGGGGACAGGGGGATGAAAAACTGTTTTTT

V gene: TRBV25-1
D gene: TRBD2
J gene: TRBJ2-2
CDR3 length: 16
clone size: .
CDR3 protein: CASSGKTSANTGELFF
CDR3 DNA: TGTGCCAGCAGTGGAAAGACTAGCGCGAACACCGGGGAGCTGTTTTTT

V gene: TRBV10-2
D gene: TRBD1
J gene: TRBJ2-5
CDR3 length: 11
clone size: few
CDR3 protein: CASRGGWTQYF
CDR3 DNA: TGCGCCAGCAGAGGGGGCTGGACCCAGTACTTC

V gene: TRBV12-3/TRBV12-4
D gene: .
J gene: TRBJ2-7
CDR3 length: 12
clone size: .
CDR3 protein: CASSLSGYEQYF
CDR3 DNA: TGTGCCAGCAGTTTATCGGGATACGAGCAGTACTTC